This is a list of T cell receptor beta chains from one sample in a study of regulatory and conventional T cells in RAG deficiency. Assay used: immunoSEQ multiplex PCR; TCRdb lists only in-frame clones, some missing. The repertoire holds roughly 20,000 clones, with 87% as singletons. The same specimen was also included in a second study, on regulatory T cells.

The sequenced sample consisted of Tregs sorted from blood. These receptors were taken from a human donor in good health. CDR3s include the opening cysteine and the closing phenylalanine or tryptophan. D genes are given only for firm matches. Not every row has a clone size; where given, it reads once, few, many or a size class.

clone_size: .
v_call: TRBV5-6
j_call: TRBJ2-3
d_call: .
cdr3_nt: TGTGCCAGCAGCTTGGATGCGGAAGTAGATACGCAGTATTTT
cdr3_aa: CASSLDAEVDTQYF

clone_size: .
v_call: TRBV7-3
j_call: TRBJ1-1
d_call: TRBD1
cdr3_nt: TGTGCCAGCAGCTTGATGGGACAGGGTCGTGACACTGAAGCTTTCTTT
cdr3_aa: CASSLMGQGRDTEAFF

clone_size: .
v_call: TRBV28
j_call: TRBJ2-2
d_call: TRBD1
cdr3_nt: TGTGCCAGCAGCTCGGGGGGACAGGGGACCGGGGAGCTGTTTTTT
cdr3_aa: CASSSGGQGTGELFF

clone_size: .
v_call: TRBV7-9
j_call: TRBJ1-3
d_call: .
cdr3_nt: TGTGCCAGCAGCTCTGGAGGCAGCGACTCTGGAAACACCATATATTTT
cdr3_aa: CASSSGGSDSGNTIYF

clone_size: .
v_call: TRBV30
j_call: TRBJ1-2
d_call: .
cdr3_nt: TGTGCCTGGAGTGACGGACAGATTATTTATGGCTACACCTTC
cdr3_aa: CAWSDGQIIYGYTF

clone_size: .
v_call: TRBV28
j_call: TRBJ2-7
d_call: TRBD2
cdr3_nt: TGTGCCAGCAGTCCCACCGGGACTAGCGGGCCAGAGCAGTACTTC
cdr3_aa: CASSPTGTSGPEQYF

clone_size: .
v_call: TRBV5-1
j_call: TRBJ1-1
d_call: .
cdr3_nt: TGCGCCAGCAGCTTGGAGGGACGAGGTCGCACTGAAGCTTTCTTT
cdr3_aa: CASSLEGRGRTEAFF

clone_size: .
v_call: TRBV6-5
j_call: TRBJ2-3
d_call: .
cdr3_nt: TGTGCCAGCAGGGTGGGACAAAACACAGATACGCAGTATTTT
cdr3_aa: CASRVGQNTDTQYF

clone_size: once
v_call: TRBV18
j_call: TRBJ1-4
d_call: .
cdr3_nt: TGTGCCAGCTCACCCCCGGCGATTACAGAAAAACTGTTTTTT
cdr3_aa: CASSPPAITEKLFF

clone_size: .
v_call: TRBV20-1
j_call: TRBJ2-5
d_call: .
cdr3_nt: TGCAGTGCGGCCCCCCAAGAGACCCAGTACTTC
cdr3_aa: CSAAPQETQYF

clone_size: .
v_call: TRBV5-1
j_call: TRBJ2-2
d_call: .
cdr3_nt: TGCGCCAGCAGCTTGTCCGTAGCCCTCGATACCGGGGAGCTGTTTTTT
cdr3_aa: CASSLSVALDTGELFF

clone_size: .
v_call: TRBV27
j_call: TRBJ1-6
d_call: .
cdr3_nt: TGTGCCAGCAGGTCCGGGACACGTAATTCACCCCTCCACTTT
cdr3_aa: CASRSGTRNSPLHF

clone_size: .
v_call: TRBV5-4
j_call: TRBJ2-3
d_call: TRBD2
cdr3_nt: TGTGCCAGCAGCTTGGCCAAAAGCGGGATTACGAGGGATACGCAGTATTTT
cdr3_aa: CASSLAKSGITRDTQYF

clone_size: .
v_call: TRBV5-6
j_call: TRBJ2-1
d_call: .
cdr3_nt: TGTGCCAGCAGCTTGTTTCGCGGAAGCTCCTACAATGAGCAGTTCTTC
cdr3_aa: CASSLFRGSSYNEQFF

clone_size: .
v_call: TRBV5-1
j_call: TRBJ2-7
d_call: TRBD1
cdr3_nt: TGCGCCAGCAGCTTGGCATTTCGGACAGGGGGGGACGAGCAGTACTTC
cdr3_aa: CASSLAFRTGGDEQYF

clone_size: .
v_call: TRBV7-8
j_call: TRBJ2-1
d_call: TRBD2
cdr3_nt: TGTGCCAGCAGCAAGCGGGGGGCCGTTCACAATGAGCAGTTCTTC
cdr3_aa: CASSKRGAVHNEQFF

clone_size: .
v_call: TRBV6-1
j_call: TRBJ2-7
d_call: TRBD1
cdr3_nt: TGTGCCAGCAATAACAGGGGGGCAAGCCCTTACGAGCAGTACTTC
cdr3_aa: CASNNRGASPYEQYF

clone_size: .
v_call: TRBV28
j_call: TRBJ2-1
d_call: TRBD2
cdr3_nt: TGTGCCAGCAGTTCCGGGGGAGCGGGGGCACACAATGAGCAGTTCTTC
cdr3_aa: CASSSGGAGAHNEQFF

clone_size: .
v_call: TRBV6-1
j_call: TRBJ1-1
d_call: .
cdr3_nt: TGTGCCAGCAGTGAAAGGGGGGGTCTCAACACTGAAGCTTTCTTT
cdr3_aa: CASSERGGLNTEAFF

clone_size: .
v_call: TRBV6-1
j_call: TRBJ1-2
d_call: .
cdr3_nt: TGTGCCAGCACTGTAGACCGTAACTATGGCTACACCTTC
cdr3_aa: CASTVDRNYGYTF

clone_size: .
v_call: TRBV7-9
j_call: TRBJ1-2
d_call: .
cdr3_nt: TGTGCCAGCAGCTTAGCGGCACACTATGGCTACACCTTC
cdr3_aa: CASSLAAHYGYTF

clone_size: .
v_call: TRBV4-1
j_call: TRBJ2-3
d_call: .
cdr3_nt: TGCGCCAGCAGCCAAGACACCAGGGCCATGAGTGCAGATACGCAGTATTTT
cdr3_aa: CASSQDTRAMSADTQYF

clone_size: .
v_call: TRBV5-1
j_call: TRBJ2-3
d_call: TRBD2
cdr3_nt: TGCGCCAGCAGCTTGGAACTAGCGGGTGAATGGGGCACAGATACGCAGTATTTT
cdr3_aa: CASSLELAGEWGTDTQYF

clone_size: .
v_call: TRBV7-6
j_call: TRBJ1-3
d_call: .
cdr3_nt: TGTGCCAGCAGCTTGGGTCAGCTTAGCTCTGGAAACACCATATATTTT
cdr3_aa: CASSLGQLSSGNTIYF

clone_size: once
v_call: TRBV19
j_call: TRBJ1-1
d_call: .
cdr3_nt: TGTGCCAGTAGTACAGACAGAGTCCGGGCTTTCTTT
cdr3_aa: CASSTDRVRAFF

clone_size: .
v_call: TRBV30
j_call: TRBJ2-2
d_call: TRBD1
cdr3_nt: TGTGCCTGGAGACTCACCCCACGGGACAGAAGGGCCGGGGAGCTGTTTTTT
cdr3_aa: CAWRLTPRDRRAGELFF

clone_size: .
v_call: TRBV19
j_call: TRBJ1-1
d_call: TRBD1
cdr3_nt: TGTGCCAGTAGTCCATCGGGACAGGGACCCACTGAAGCTTTCTTT
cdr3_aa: CASSPSGQGPTEAFF

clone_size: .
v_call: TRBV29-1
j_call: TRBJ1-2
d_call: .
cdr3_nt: TGCAGCGGACGGGACCGCTCGGGAGGCTACACCTTC
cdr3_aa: CSGRDRSGGYTF

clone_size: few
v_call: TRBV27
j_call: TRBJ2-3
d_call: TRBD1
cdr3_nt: TGTGCCAGCAGTTTGGGACAGACTAGCACAGATACGCAGTATTTT
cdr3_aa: CASSLGQTSTDTQYF

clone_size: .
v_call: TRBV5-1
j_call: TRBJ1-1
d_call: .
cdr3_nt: TGCGCCAGCAGCTTGGGCTCCCTTGAAGCTTTCTTT
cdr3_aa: CASSLGSLEAFF

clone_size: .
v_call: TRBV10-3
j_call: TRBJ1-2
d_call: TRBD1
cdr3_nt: TGTGCCATCAGTTCAGGGGGCGTTAGCGGCTACACCTTC
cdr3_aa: CAISSGGVSGYTF

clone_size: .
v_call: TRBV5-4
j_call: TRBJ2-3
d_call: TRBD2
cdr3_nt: TGTGCCAGCAGCTCAGAGGGACTAGCGGGCACAGATACGCAGTATTTT
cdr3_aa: CASSSEGLAGTDTQYF

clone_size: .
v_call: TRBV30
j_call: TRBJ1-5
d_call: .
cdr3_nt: TGTGCCTGGAGTGGGGGGCAACTCAATCAGCCCCAGCATTTT
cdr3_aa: CAWSGGQLNQPQHF

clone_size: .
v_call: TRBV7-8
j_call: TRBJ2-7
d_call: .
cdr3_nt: TGTGCCAGCAGCTCGGCCGGGGCCTATGGGACCTACGAGCAGTACTTC
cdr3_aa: CASSSAGAYGTYEQYF

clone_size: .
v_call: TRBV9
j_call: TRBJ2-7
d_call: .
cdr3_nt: TGTGCCAGCAGCCCCACCGCGGGCTACGAGCAGTACTTC
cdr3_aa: CASSPTAGYEQYF

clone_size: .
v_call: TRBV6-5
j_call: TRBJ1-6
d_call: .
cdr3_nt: TGTGCCAGCAGTTATCCCGGGGATAATTCACCCCTCCACTTT
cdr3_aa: CASSYPGDNSPLHF

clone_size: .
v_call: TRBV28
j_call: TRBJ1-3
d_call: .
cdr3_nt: TGTGCCAGCACTTACCAGAGGACGGGAAACACCATATATTTT
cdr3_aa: CASTYQRTGNTIYF

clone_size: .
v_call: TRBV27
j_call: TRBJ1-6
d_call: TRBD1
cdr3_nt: TGTGCCAGCTCGGGACAGGGAACCTATAATTCACCCCTCCACTTT
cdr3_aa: CASSGQGTYNSPLHF

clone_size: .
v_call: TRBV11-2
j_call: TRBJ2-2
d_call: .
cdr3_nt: TGTGCCAGCAGCCCTCGGGGGGCGAATACGGCCGGGGAGCTGTTTTTT
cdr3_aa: CASSPRGANTAGELFF

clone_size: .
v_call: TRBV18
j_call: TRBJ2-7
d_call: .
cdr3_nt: TGTGCCAGCTCACCAGTCGGGACACCCGACTACGAGCAGTACTTC
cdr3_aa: CASSPVGTPDYEQYF

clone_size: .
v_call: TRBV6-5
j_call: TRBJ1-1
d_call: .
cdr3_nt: TGTGCCAGCAGTTACCGGACAGCTAACACTGAAGCTTTCTTT
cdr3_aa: CASSYRTANTEAFF

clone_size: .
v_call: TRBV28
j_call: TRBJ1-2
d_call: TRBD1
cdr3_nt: TGTGCCAGCAGTTTACTCGGACAGGGGGCAGTTGGCTACACCTTC
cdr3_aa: CASSLLGQGAVGYTF

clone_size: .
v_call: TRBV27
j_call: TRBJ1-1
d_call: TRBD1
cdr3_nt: TGTGCCAGCAGTTTATCGCGACAGGGGTTAACTGAAGCTTTCTTT
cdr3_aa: CASSLSRQGLTEAFF

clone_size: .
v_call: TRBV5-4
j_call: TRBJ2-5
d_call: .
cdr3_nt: TGTGCCAGCAGCATACAGGGCCGGATCGGTGAGACCCAGTACTTC
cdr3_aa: CASSIQGRIGETQYF

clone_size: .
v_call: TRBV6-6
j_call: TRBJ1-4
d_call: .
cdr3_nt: TGTGCCAGCACACGATTGCCTAATGAAAAACTGTCTTTT
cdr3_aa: CASTRLPNEKLSF

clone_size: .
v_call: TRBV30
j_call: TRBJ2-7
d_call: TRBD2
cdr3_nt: TGTGCCTGGAGTTCCCTAGCGGGCATTTACGAGCAGTACTTC
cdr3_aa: CAWSSLAGIYEQYF

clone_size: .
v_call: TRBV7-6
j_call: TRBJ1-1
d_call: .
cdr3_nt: TGTGCCAGCAGCTTAGTCCAGGGGAGCACTGAAGCTTTCTTT
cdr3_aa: CASSLVQGSTEAFF

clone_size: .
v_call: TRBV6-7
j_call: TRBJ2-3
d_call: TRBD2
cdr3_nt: TGTGCCAGCAGTACCCTGACTAGCGGGTTTACAGATACGCAGTATTTT
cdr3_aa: CASSTLTSGFTDTQYF

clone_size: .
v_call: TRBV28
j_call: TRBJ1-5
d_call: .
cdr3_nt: TGTGCCAGCAGGACCGGGGGTCCCGGGCCCCAGCATTTT
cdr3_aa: CASRTGGPGPQHF

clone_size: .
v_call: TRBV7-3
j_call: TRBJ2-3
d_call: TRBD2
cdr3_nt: TGTGCCAGCAGCTTAGGAAGACTAGCGGGGGGTACGTTCACAGATACGCAGTATTTT
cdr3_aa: CASSLGRLAGGTFTDTQYF

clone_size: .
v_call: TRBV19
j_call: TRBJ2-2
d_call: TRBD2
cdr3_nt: TGTGCCAGTAGTACCACATTAGCGGGGGCCTTAAACACCGGGGAGCTGTTTTTT
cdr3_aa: CASSTTLAGALNTGELFF

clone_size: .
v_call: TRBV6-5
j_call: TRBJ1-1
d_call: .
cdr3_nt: TGTGCCAGCACCCTAATGGGATGGGTTGAAGCTTTCTTT
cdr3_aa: CASTLMGWVEAFF

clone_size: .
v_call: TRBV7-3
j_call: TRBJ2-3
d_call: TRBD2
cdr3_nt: TGTGCCAGCAGCGCCGGCGTGAAAGCGGGGGACACAGATACGCAGTATTTT
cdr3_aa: CASSAGVKAGDTDTQYF

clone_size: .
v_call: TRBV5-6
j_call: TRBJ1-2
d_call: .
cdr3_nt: TGTGCCAGCAGCGGAATACAGGGTGTAGGCTACACCTTC
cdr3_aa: CASSGIQGVGYTF

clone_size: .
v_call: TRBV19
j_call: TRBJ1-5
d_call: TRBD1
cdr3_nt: TGTGCCACCGACGACAGGGGGCTAGATCAGCCCCAGCATTTT
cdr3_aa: CATDDRGLDQPQHF